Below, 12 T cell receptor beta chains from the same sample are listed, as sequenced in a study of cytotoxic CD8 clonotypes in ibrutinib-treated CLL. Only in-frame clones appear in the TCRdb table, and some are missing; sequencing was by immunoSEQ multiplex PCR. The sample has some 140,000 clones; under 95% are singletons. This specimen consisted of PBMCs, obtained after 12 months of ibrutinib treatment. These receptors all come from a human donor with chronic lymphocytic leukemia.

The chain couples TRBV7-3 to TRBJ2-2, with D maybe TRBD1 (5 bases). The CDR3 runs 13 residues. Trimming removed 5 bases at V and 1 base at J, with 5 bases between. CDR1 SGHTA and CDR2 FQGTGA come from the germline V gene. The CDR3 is CASSGQNTGELFF. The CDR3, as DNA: TGTGCCAGCAGCGGACAGAACACCGGGGAGCTGTTTTTT. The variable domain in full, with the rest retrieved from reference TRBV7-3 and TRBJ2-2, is GAGVSQTPSNKVTEKGKYVELRCDPISGHTALYWYRQSLGQGPEFLIYFQGTGAADDSGLPNDRFFAVRPEGSVSTLKIQRTERGDSAVYLCASSGQNTGELFFGEGSRLTVL.

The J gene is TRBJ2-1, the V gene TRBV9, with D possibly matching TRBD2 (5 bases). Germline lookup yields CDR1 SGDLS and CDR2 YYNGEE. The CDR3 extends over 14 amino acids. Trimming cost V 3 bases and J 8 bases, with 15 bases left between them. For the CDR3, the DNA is TGTGCCAGCAGCGCTTCGGGGAAGTGGTATGAGCAGTTCTTC. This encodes CASSASGKWYEQFF.

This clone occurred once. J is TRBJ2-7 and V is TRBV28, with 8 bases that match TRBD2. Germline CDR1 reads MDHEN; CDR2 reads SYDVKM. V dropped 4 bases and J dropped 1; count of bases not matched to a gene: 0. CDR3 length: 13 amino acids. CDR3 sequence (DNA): TGTGCCAGCAGTTCGGGGGGGTCCTACGAGCAGTACTTC. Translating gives CASSSGGSYEQYF.

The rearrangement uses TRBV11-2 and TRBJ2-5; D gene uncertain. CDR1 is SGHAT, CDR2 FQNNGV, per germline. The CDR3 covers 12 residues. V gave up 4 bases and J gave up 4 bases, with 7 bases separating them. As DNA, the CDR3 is TGTGCCAGCAGCTCAAGCCGAGAGACCCAGTACTTC. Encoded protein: CASSSSRETQYF.

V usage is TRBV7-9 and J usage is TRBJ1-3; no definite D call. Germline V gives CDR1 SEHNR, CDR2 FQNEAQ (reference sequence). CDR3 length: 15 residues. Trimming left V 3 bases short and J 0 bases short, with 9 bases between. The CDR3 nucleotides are TGTGCCAGCAGCTTGGACGTTGACTCTGGAAACACCATATATTTT. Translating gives CASSLDVDSGNTIYF.

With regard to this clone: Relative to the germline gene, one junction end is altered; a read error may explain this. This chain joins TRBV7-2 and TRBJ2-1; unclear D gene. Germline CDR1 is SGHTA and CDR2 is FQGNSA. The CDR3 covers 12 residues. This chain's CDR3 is CASSLAYNEQFF. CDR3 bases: TGTGCCAGCAGCTTAGCCTATAATGAGCAGTTCTTC.

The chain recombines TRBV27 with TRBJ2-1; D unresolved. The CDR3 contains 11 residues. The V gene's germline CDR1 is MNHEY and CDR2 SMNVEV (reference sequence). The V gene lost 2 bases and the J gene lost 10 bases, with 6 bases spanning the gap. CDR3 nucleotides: TGTGCCAGCAGTTTAGGCAGAGAGCAGTTCTTC. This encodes CASSLGREQFF.

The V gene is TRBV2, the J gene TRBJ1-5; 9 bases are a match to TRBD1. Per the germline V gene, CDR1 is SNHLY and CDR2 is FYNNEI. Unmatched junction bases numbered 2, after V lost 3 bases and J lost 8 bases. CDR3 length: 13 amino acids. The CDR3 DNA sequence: TGTGCCAGCAGTGAGACAGGGGGGGAGCCCCAGCATTTT. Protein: CASSETGGEPQHF.

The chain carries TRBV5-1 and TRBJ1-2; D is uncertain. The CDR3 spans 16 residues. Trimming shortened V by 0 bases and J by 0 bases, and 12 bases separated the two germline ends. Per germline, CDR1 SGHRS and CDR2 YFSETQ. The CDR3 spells CASSLELAAANYGYTF. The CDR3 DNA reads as TGCGCCAGCAGCTTGGAATTGGCAGCAGCTAACTATGGCTACACCTTC.

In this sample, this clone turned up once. The CDR3 DNA sequence: TGTGCCAGCAGTGAACGACGGTTGACTTTCTTT. Its protein product is CASSERRLTFF. This chain links TRBV6-1 with TRBJ1-1; D remains unclear. V lost 2 bases to trimming and J lost 12 bases, with 10 bases between them. The CDR3 is 11 amino acids. CDR1 and CDR2 (germline): MNHNS, SASEGT.

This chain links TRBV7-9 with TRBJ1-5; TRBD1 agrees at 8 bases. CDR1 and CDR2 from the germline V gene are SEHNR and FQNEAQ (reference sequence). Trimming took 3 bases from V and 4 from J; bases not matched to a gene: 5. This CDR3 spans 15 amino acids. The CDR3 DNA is TGTGCCAGCAGCTTGACAGGGGCGAAAAATCAGCCCCAGCATTTT. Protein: CASSLTGAKNQPQHF.

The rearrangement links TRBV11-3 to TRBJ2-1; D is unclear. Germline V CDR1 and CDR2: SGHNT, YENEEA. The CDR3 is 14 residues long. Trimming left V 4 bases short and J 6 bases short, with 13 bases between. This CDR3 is CASSSAPRGNEQFF. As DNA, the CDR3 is TGTGCCAGCAGCTCCGCCCCTAGAGGCAATGAGCAGTTCTTC.